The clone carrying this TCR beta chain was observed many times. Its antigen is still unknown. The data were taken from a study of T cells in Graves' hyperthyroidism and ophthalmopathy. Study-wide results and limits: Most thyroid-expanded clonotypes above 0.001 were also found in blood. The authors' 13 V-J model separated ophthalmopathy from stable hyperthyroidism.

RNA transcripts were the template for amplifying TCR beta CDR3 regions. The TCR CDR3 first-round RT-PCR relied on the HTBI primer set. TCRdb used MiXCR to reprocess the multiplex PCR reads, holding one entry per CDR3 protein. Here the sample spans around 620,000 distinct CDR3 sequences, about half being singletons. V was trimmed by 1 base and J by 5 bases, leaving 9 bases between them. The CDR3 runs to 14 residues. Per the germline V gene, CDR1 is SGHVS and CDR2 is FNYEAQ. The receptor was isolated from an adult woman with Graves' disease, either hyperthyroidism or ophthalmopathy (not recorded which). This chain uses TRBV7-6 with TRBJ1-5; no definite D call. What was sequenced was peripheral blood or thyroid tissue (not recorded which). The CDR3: CASSLGGGDQPQHF. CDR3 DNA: TGTGCCAGCAGCTTAGGAGGAGGAGATCAGCCCCAGCATTTT.